This T cell receptor (beta chain) was identified during a study of cytomegalovirus exposure and HLA in healthy donors (dated 2017 in TCRdb). Regarding the study in general: In an earlier analysis of about 560 of the donors, less than 350 Gb of sequence data and some 120 million unique TCR beta sequences from 180 million or so T cells were reported. Typing coverage differed by locus: A, B, C, DRB1 and DQB1 were typed in about 620-630 donors, DQA1 in approximately 520, DPA1 in around 610, and DPB1 in approximately 450. In a later genetic analysis, genome-wide SNP genotypes for about 55% of the 666 donors were used, and that subset was treated as a discovery cohort. The study was designed to test whether signatures of past pathogen exposure could be identified by cataloging public T cell receptors. Every repertoire in the discovery cohort had been generated on one and the same sequencing platform. To predict cytomegalovirus infection status, the study brought together high-throughput TCR immunosequencing, statistical association of individual TCRs with disease status, and machine learning. Among the roughly 400 genotyped donors, 75% to 90% belonged to the genetic ancestry cluster associated with self-reported Caucasian donors. Class I and class II HLA loci were covered by the typing at four-digit resolution. A separate validation cohort of 100 to 150 different subjects was used in addition to the roughly 640-subject first cohort. In a later analysis, previously published TCR beta repertoires from 600 to 850 donors were re-analyzed and high-resolution HLA genotyping was added so that TCR occurrence patterns could be studied. Rather than drawing on any new phenotypic data, the later analysis identified candidate immune exposures from TCR beta sequences and the way those sequences occurred across donors. Several DR-DQ haplotypes were treated as single units for association and clustering because of strong linkage in the cohort. An early release covering over 500 HLA-typed donors comprised about 300 gigabases of sequencing data and around 86 million unique TCR sequences. To decide whether each TCR beta V gene segment behaved as functional or pseudogenic, an earlier analysis of fewer than 750 of the donors relied on high-throughput TCR beta sequencing. On average, 235,054 unique TCR beta nucleotide sequences were sequenced per donor among fewer than 500 genotyped donors of the cohort, with approximately 18% of those sequences being non-productive. The T cell repertoires of several hundred subjects were profiled by immunosequencing and related to cytomegalovirus serostatus. Donor age, sex, ethnicity and CMV serostatus were compiled together with the repertoire data.

The library was produced with the immunoSEQ multiplex PCR assay. A mixture of 60 forward primers for TCR Vbeta segments and 13 reverse primers for TCR Jbeta segments was used in the multiplex PCR. Amplification of the CDR3 region of rearranged TCR beta genes was performed with a multiplex PCR assay on genomic DNA. The Illumina HiSeq System was used to sequence the amplified TCR beta libraries as 87-base-pair reads. As for the original processing: In a later analysis, 77 million or so unique TCR beta chains were counted across the roughly 610 repertoires, and approximately 9.9 million of these chains were shared by at least two donors. To remove PCR and sequencing errors, raw reads were error-corrected and collapsed into unique sequences using a nearest-neighbor algorithm that merged closely related sequences. V, D and J gene segments were assigned by aligning CDR3 sequences to IMGT reference sequences. For a sequence to be retained, a match of at least six nucleotides was required to both a V gene segment and a J gene segment. A rearrangement was called productive if the CDR3 had no stop codons and remained in frame with V and J, and every other rearrangement was called non-productive. Following IMGT convention, CDR3 was defined as the stretch from the second conserved V-encoded cysteine to the conserved J-encoded phenylalanine. In an earlier analysis of more than 550 of the donors, sequences lacking an unambiguous match to a single V gene segment were excluded. In an earlier analysis of some 590 of the donors, a V segment was called functional when productive rearrangements were above 56.7%, and segregating when the standard deviation between donors exceeded 5%. A statistical classification framework was developed to diagnose cytomegalovirus status using the catalog of TCR beta chain sequences. In a later analysis, V and J genes were assigned by comparing TCR nucleotide sequences against IMGT/GENE-DB human TR gene sequences. Using the TCRdist pipeline, a later analysis assigned CDR3 sequences along with most-parsimonious VDJ recombination scenarios. In a later analysis, every TCR beta chain was defined by the combination of its CDR3 amino acid sequence and its V-gene family, and reads without a unique V-gene family were dropped. In a later analysis, nearly 600 highly shared, low-generation-probability nucleotide sequences were removed to address suspected cross-contamination and a sequencing artifact. A later analysis calculated a clonal expansion index for each public chain from normalized within-repertoire ranks of inferred template counts. In a later analysis, generation probabilities were computed using a VDJ recombination model fitted to out-of-frame rearrangements, and the results were checked against IGoR. Hypergeometric tests were used in a later analysis to score TCR-TCR, TCR-HLA and TCR-CMV co-occurrence, with a repertoire-size bias correction applied to the TCR pairs. A later analysis estimated false discovery rates by permuting HLA or CMV assignments 20 times. In a later analysis, co-occurring TCRs were grouped using DBSCAN, with TCRdist sequence similarity added in when clustering inside HLA-allele-positive subsets. Co-occurrence clustering excluded repertoires with fewer than 30,000 or more than 120,000 public chains, plus five with anomalous nucleotide sharing. This immuneACCESS table, as held by TCRdb, lists in-frame sequences with V and J called but not all clones. Of the missing ones, under half trace to an unresolved V gene in checked studies; the others have no known cause. Clonal size and the V and J genes are those of that table, whereas D and trimming came from the DNA. Across this sample there are 150,000 to 200,000 clones, with approximately 78% seen only once. Together, the top ten hold under 1% of the sample.

The cohort consisted of 650 to 700 healthy bone marrow donors. At the time of sampling, all cohort members were nominally healthy, though unrecorded immune exposures were likely present. The donor tested CMV seropositive, placing the donor among the 289 seropositive members of the cohort. Each donor provided a peripheral blood sample, and peripheral blood mononuclear cells were used for TCR beta sequencing. The Qiagen DNeasy Blood Extraction Kit was used to extract genomic DNA from the blood cell samples. The paper as a whole reports these results and caveats: When HLA alleles, especially DR and DQ, strongly co-occurred, attributing TCR associations to individual alleles was difficult. A later analysis found that HLA-associated TCR beta chains were more clonally expanded and had lower generation probabilities than equally common non-associated chains. Because counts were too low, roughly 18 rarely observed V segments, including chromosome 9 orphons, were left out of the earlier analysis of some 640 of the donors. While some public TCRs were present in many individuals, most TCR sequences turned up only very rarely across donors. A later analysis found that TCR association rates varied across HLA loci, with DRB1 alleles showing the most associated TCRs and HLA-C alleles the fewest. Presence/absence analyses assumed roughly uniform sequencing depth across donors, an assumption that may not hold. Because HLA typing was unavailable for some donors at each locus, only the typed subset was used in association tests. In this cohort, only TCR beta chains were sequenced, and detectable features were limited by the absence of alpha or paired-chain data. A group of highly shared sequence variants was considered likely to be a technical artifact of the sequencing pipeline. In a later analysis, most CMV-associated TCR beta chains were found to appear HLA-restricted, with HLA associations seemingly driven largely by CMV exposure. Because the 87-base-pair reads could not distinguish some IMGT-functional V segments, including TRBV6-2 and TRBV6-3, those segments were excluded. In an earlier analysis of some 500 of the donors, most TCR beta V segments appeared in productive rearrangements about 87% or about 30% of the time, broadly matching IMGT annotations. A further reported finding was that TCR beta sequences accurately predicted the HLA-A and HLA-B alleles for most subjects in the first cohort. The authors suggested that the approach could potentially be generalized to other disease states and immunological phenotypes. Linkage disequilibrium might explain the correlated functional status among segregating V segments, but an unknown experimental factor could not be ruled out. CMV serostatus was the only immune exposure information available for the cohort. In vitro tests confirmed that a few of the cytomegalovirus-associated TCR beta chains recognize cytomegalovirus antigens. According to a later genetic analysis, donors in an Asian-associated ancestry cluster had fewer N-insertions in productive TCRs than the approximately 650-donor mean. Specific HLA alleles were associated with 15,000 to 20,000 TCR beta sequences at a false discovery rate of 0.05 in a later analysis. In a later genetic analysis, a missense DCLRE1C variant was associated with V-gene and J-gene trimming of TCR beta chains, and the association was replicated in an independent cohort. The study listed 150 to 200 TCR beta chains as associated with cytomegalovirus. In both the original and validation cohorts, the classifier was reported to diagnose cytomegalovirus status with high specificity and sensitivity. Several of the top co-occurrence clusters appeared to be linked to parvovirus B19, influenza, CMV and Epstein-Barr virus, according to a later analysis.

Notes on this clone: Its antigen remains undetermined. One base away there is no much larger clone; base qualities are not given. This sample also contains other DNA sequences that code for the same CDR3.

The junction shows trimming of 0 bases on V and 5 bases on J, plus 8 bases between the germline ends. The CDR3, from cysteine to phenylalanine, totals 13 residues. The read is trimmed to its CDR3 DNA, 39 bases read in frame from base 1. CDR1 SGHRS and CDR2 YFSETQ were looked up in the germline V gene. Material: PBMCs. The TCR sequence derives from a girl aged 2-10 years in good health and CMV-seropositive. The V and J genes are TRBV5-1 and TRBJ2-5, with TRBD2 as a weak D call on 5 bases. The bases are TGCGCCAGCAGCTTGGGAGGAGGTGAGACCCAGTACTTC. The encoded protein is CASSLGGGETQYF.